The clone carrying this TCR beta chain was observed once. The data were taken from a study of blood T cell repertoires in COVID-19. On the study more broadly: Researchers got acute and convalescent COVID-19 samples from the United States, Italy and Spain. The analysed material was cDNA or gDNA that came from T cells, B-cell-depleted T cells, or PBMCs.

The CDR3 sequence is 15 residues long. Germline V gene data show CDR1 as MNHEY and CDR2 as SVGEGT. Trimming cost V 4 bases and J 4 bases; bases outside gene matches: 4. Per the original data handling: Estimates of nucleated cell counts were drawn from the amplification of reference gene primers. Libraries were prepared by immunoSEQ multiplex PCR; TCRdb keeps only in-frame clonotypes and omits some of them. For V, J and clone size, that table is used; D and trimming come from the DNA. The top ten hold about a quarter of the sample, which has about 95,000 clones, about 84% seen once. This receptor was identified in a human donor in a cohort sampled during active COVID-19. Source material: peripheral blood. V usage is TRBV6-2 or TRBV6-3 and J usage is TRBJ2-1, with 10 nucleotides matching TRBD2. The DNA of the CDR3 is TGTGCCAGCAGTTTACTAGCGGGGCCTTACAATGAGCAGTTCTTC. Encoded protein: CASSLLAGPYNEQFF.